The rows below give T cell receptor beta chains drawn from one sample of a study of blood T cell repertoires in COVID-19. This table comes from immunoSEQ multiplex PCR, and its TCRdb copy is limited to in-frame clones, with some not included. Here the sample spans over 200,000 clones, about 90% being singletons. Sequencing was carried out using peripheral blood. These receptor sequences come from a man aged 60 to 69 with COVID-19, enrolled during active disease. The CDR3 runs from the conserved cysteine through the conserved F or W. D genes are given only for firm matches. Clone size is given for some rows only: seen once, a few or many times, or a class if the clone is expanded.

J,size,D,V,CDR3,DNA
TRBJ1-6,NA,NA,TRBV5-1,CASSADGGNSPLHF,TGCGCCAGCAGCGCGGATGGGGGGAATTCACCCCTCCACTTT
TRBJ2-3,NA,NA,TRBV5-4,CASSTRGGADTQYF,TGTGCCAGCAGCACTCGGGGAGGCGCAGATACGCAGTATTTT
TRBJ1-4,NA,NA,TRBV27,CASSLRGWGGSNEKLFF,TGTGCCAGCAGTTTAAGGGGTTGGGGGGGGTCTAATGAAAAACTGTTTTTT
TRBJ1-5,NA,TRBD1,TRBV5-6,CASSTGQGVQPQHF,TGTGCCAGCAGCACGGGACAGGGGGTTCAGCCCCAGCATTTT
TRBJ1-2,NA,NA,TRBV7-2,CASSLPSTLGYTF,TGTGCCAGCAGCCTTCCGAGTACTTTGGGCTACACCTTC
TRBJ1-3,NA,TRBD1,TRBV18,CASSPQRQGARGNTIYF,TGTGCCAGCTCACCCCAGAGACAGGGGGCGCGAGGAAACACCATATATTTT
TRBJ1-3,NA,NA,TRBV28,CASRGDTRSGNTIYF,TGTGCCAGCAGGGGGGACACTCGCTCTGGAAACACCATATATTTT
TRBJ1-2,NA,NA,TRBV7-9,CASSLVSGYTF,TGTGCCAGCAGCTTAGTTAGCGGCTACACCTTC
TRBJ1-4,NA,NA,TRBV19,CASSISYSNEKLFF,TGTGCCAGTAGTATTTCCTACTCGAATGAAAAACTGTTTTTT
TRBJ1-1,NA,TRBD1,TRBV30,CAWETGTGGTEAFF,TGTGCCTGGGAAACCGGGACAGGGGGCACTGAAGCTTTCTTT
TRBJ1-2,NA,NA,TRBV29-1,CSVEVPGRGGYTF,TGCAGCGTTGAGGTTCCGGGGAGGGGTGGCTACACCTTC
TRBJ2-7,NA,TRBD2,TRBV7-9,CASSPRLPGLERYEQYF,TGTGCCAGCAGCCCCCGCCTGCCGGGACTAGAGAGGTACGAGCAGTACTTC
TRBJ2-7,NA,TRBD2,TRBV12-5,CASGSTSFNEQYF,TGTGCTAGTGGTTCGACTAGCTTCAACGAGCAGTACTTC
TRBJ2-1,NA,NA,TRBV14,CASSRGSSYNEQFF,TGTGCCAGCAGCAGGGGGTCCTCCTACAATGAGCAGTTCTTC
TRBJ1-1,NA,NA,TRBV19,CATTGLMNTEAFF,TGTGCCACCACGGGACTTATGAACACTGAAGCTTTCTTT
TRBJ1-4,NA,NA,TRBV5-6,CASSQDSRFNEKLFF,TGTGCCAGCAGCCAGGACAGCCGCTTCAATGAAAAACTGTTTTTT
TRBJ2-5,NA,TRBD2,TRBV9,CASSVSGGLETQYF,TGTGCCAGCAGCGTTAGCGGGGGATTGGAGACCCAGTACTTC
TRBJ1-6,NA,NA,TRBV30,CAWSPSRSSYNSPLHF,TGTGCCTGGAGTCCCAGTCGGAGCTCCTATAATTCACCCCTCCACTTT
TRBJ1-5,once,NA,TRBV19,CASRPEVLQPQHF,TGTGCCAGTAGACCAGAGGTTCTCCAGCCCCAGCATTTT
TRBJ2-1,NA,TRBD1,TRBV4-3,CASSQGTGGYNEQFF,TGCGCCAGCAGCCAAGGGACAGGGGGGTACAATGAGCAGTTCTTC
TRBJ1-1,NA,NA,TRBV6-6,CASSYSRGRDEAFF,TGTGCCAGCAGTTATAGCAGGGGCCGGGATGAAGCTTTCTTT
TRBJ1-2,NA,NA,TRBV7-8,CASSLGGNYGYTF,TGTGCCAGCAGCTTAGGAGGGAACTATGGCTACACCTTC
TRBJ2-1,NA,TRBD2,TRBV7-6,CASSLKGGGTPYNEQFF,TGTGCCAGCAGCTTAAAGGGCGGGGGGACCCCCTACAATGAGCAGTTCTTC
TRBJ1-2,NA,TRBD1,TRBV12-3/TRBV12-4,CASSLGQNYGYTF,TGTGCCAGCAGTTTGGGACAGAACTATGGCTACACCTTC
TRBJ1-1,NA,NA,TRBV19,CASRRGKNTEAFF,TGTGCCAGCCGGCGGGGGAAGAACACTGAAGCTTTCTTT
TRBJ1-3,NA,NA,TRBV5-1,CASSPGMLGNTIYF,TGCGCCAGCAGCCCCGGGATGCTTGGAAACACCATATATTTT
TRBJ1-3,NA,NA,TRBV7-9,CASSLGGSLTSGNTIYF,TGTGCCAGCAGCTTAGGAGGTAGCCTCACCTCTGGAAACACCATATATTTT
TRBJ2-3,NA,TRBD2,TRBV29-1,CSVELAGGPDTQYF,TGCAGCGTTGAGCTAGCGGGGGGGCCAGATACGCAGTATTTT
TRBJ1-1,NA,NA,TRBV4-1,CASSQDWVGGRNTEAFF,TGCGCCAGCAGCCAAGATTGGGTTGGGGGCAGGAACACTGAAGCTTTCTTT
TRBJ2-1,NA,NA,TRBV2,CASRPGAAGSYNEQFF,TGTGCCAGCAGACCGGGAGCGGCGGGGTCCTACAATGAGCAGTTCTTC
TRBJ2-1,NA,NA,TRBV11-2,CASSLVQGPYNEQFF,TGTGCCAGCAGCTTAGTCCAGGGTCCCTACAATGAGCAGTTCTTC
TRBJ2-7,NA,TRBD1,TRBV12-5,CASGYLGQGKQYF,TGTGCTAGTGGTTACCTGGGACAGGGTAAGCAGTACTTC
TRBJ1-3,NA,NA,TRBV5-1,CASSLKQGSGNTIYF,TGCGCCAGCAGCTTGAAACAGGGCTCTGGAAACACCATATATTTT
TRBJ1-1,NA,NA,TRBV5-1,CASTFGQGLNTEAFF,TGCGCCAGCACCTTCGGGCAGGGATTGAACACTGAAGCTTTCTTT
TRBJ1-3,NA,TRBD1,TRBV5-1,CASSLDRDRDSGNTIYF,TGCGCCAGCAGCTTGGACCGGGACAGGGACTCTGGAAACACCATATATTTT
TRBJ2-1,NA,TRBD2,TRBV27,CASSPGTSGSWNEQFF,TGTGCCAGCAGCCCCGGGACTAGCGGGAGTTGGAATGAGCAGTTCTTC
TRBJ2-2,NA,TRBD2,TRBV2,CASSALAGNTGELFF,TGTGCCAGCAGTGCCCTAGCGGGGAACACCGGGGAGCTGTTTTTT
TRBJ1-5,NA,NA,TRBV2,CASSGQGSSNQPQHF,TGTGCCAGCAGTGGTCAGGGGAGTAGCAATCAGCCCCAGCATTTT
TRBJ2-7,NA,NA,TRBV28,CASIHPQGREQYF,TGTGCCAGCATCCACCCACAGGGCCGCGAGCAGTACTTC
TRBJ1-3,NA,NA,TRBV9,CASSPGLSGNTIYF,TGTGCCAGCAGCCCGGGACTCTCTGGAAACACCATATATTTT
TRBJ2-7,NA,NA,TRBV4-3,CASSQGGTSVYEQYF,TGCGCCAGCAGCCAAGGGGGGACTTCAGTATACGAGCAGTACTTC
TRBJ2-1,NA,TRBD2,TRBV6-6,CASSRGTSGYNEQFF,TGTGCCAGCAGCCGAGGGACTAGCGGTTACAATGAGCAGTTCTTC
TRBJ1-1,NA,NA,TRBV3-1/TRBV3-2,CASSQPRAEAFF,TGTGCCAGCAGCCAACCCCGGGCTGAAGCTTTCTTT
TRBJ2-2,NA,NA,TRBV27,CASSLSATGELFF,TGTGCCAGCAGTTTATCGGCCACCGGGGAGCTGTTTTTT
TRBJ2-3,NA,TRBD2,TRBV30,CAWSVSGSTDTQYF,TGTGCCTGGAGTGTTAGCGGGAGCACAGATACGCAGTATTTT